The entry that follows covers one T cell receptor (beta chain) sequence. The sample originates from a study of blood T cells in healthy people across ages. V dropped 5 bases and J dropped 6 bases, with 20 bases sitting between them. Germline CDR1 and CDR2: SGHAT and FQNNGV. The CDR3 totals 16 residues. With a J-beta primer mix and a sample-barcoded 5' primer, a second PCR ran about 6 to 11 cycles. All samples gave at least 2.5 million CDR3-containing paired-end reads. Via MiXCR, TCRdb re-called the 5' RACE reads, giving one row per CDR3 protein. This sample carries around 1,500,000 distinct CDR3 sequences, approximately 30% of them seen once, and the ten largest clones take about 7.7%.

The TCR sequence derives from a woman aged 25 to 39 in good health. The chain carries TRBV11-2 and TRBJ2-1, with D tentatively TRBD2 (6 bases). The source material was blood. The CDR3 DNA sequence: TGTGCCAGCAGCCCCGGGGGACTCGCTACAGTCAATGAGCAGTTCTTC. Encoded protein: CASSPGGLATVNEQFF.